This TCR beta chain emerged from a study of T cell changes during pregnancy in multiple sclerosis. Germline V gene lookup returns CDR1 SGDLS and CDR2 YYNGEE. V lost 4 bases to trimming and J lost 2 bases; unmatched junction nucleotides: 4. CDR3 length equals 14 residues. The method was immunoSEQ multiplex PCR; TCRdb's version includes in-frame clones alone and lacks a portion of them. The sample contains 50,000 to 75,000 clones, more than 90% of which appear only once. The chain recombines TRBV9 with TRBJ2-7, with TRBD2 identical over 9 bases. The sequence was collected from a female donor in good health, enrolled as a control in a pregnancy study. The sequencing here drew on peripheral blood, taken in the first trimester of pregnancy. The CDR3 reads CASSSGTSPYEQYF. The CDR3 DNA sequence: TGTGCCAGCAGCTCCGGGACTAGCCCCTACGAGCAGTACTTC. Variable domain in full (rest from reference TRBV9 and TRBJ2-7): DSGVTQTPKHLITATGQRVTLRCSPRSGDLSVYWYQQSLDQGLQFLIQYYNGEERAKGNILERFSAQQFPDLHSELNLSSLELGDSALYFCASSSGTSPYEQYFGPGTRLTVT.